The 10 T cell receptor beta chains reported below all come from one sample, sequenced in a study of blood T cell repertoires in COVID-19. Only in-frame clones appear in the TCRdb table, and some are missing; sequencing was by immunoSEQ multiplex PCR. The table shows approximately 300,000 clones, with roughly nine tenths occurring only once. Sequenced material: PBMCs or T cells enriched from blood (not recorded which). The receptors here all came from a man in his 60s who had recovered from COVID-19.

This rearrangement joins TRBV5-1 to TRBJ2-3; no reliable D call. CDR1 and CDR2 from the germline V gene are SGHRS and YFSETQ. This CDR3 comprises 14 residues. V was cut by 0 bases and J by 0 bases, with 5 bases left in between. CDR3 DNA: TGCGCCAGCAGCTTGGCCCCTAGCACAGATACGCAGTATTTT. Translating gives CASSLAPSTDTQYF.

On this clone: Other DNA sequences from this sample encode an identical CDR3 as well. V is TRBV30 and J is TRBJ2-5; the D is unclear. This CDR3 has 12 amino acids. Germline lookup yields CDR1 GTSNPN and CDR2 SVGIG (reference sequence). The germline V and J ends were trimmed by 2 bases and 5 bases, with 9 bases remaining between them. This chain's CDR3 is CAWSSSGETQYF. For the CDR3, the DNA is TGTGCCTGGAGTTCTTCCGGGGAGACCCAGTACTTC.

The J gene is TRBJ1-4, the V gene TRBV11-2; tentatively, D is TRBD1 (5 bases). Germline-derived CDR1 and CDR2 are SGHAT and FQNNGV. The CDR3 has 16 amino acids. V dropped 5 bases and J dropped 0 bases, with 13 bases sitting between them. In DNA, the CDR3 is TGTGCCAGCAGCACCTACCTGACAGCAACTAATGAAAAACTGTTTTTT. Protein: CASSTYLTATNEKLFF.

This chain uses TRBV13 with TRBJ1-1; 7 bases are a match to TRBD1. Germline V gene sequence: CDR1 PRHDT, CDR2 FYEKMQ (reference sequence). Losses at the gene ends were 8 bases for V and 6 bases for J; bases not matched to a gene: 12. CDR3 length equals 14 residues. CDR3 DNA: TGTGCCAGCGCTTGGAGGCAGGGGGATGCTGAAGCTTTCTTT. This gives the protein CASAWRQGDAEAFF.

The gene calls are TRBV9 and TRBJ2-1, with D possibly matching TRBD1 (6 bases). The germline gives CDR1 SGDLS, CDR2 YYNGEE. CDR3 length equals 16 residues. V shed 4 bases and J shed 0 bases, with 14 bases lying between them. The CDR3 DNA follows: TGTGCCAGCAGCACGGGACAACACAACTCCTACAATGAGCAGTTCTTC. Translation: CASSTGQHNSYNEQFF.

CDR3 protein: CASQGGYTYNEQFF. The CDR3 nucleotides are TGTGCCAGCCAAGGAGGGTATACCTACAATGAGCAGTTCTTC. This chain links TRBV2 with TRBJ2-1; D is possibly TRBD2 (6 bases). With 8 bases removed from V and 2 bases from J, the gap between germline ends came to 13 bases. Germline values: CDR1 SNHLY, CDR2 FYNNEI. This CDR3 contains 14 residues. Together with reference TRBV2 and TRBJ2-1, the CDR3 gives the full variable domain: EPEVTQTPSHQVTQMGQEVILRCVPISNHLYFYWYRQILGQKVEFLVSFYNNEISEKSEIFDDQFSVERPDGSNFTLKIRSTKLEDSAMYFCASQGGYTYNEQFFGPGTRLTVL.

The chain employs TRBV13 and TRBJ2-7, with TRBD2 matching over 7 bases. V gave up 6 bases and J gave up 6 bases; unmatched junction bases: 11. CDR3 length: 14 amino acids. Germline CDR1 PRHDT, CDR2 FYEKMQ (reference sequence). The CDR3 DNA follows: TGTGCCAGCAGGTCCCTCGGGGGGTCGGGCGAGCAGTACTTC. Protein: CASRSLGGSGEQYF.

This sequence joins TRBV3-1 (or the pseudogene TRBV3-2) and TRBJ1-1; D unclear. Trimming stripped 4 bases from V and 4 bases from J, with 10 bases between. CDR3 length: 13 amino acids. Germline CDR1 is LGHDT and CDR2 is YNNKEL (reference sequence). The CDR3 is CASSLWEATEAFF. The DNA for the CDR3 is TGTGCCAGCAGCCTGTGGGAGGCCACTGAAGCTTTCTTT.

This sequence joins TRBV5-1 and TRBJ2-1; D is possibly TRBD2 (6 bases). From germline, CDR1 is SGHRS and CDR2 YFSETQ. This CDR3 is built from 15 residues. Deletions cut 4 bases from V and 2 bases from J, with 13 bases between. CDR3 nucleotides: TGCGCCAGCAGCGGCGGGACGGTAACCTACAATGAGCAGTTCTTC. Translation: CASSGGTVTYNEQFF.

This clone has more than one count but fewer than ten. The V call is TRBV3-1 (or the pseudogene TRBV3-2), the J call TRBJ1-3, with D maybe TRBD1 (6 bases). V was shortened by 3 bases and J by 0 bases, with 12 bases between the two germline ends. Germline V gene data show CDR1 as LGHDT and CDR2 as YNNKEL (reference sequence). The length of the CDR3 is 16 residues. Here the CDR3 DNA reads TGTGCCAGCAGCCAGGGACACCCGAGCTCTGGAAACACCATATATTTT. This translates into CASSQGHPSSGNTIYF.